What follows is one T cell receptor beta chain and its context. The data stem from a study of cytomegalovirus exposure and HLA in healthy donors. Germline V CDR1 and CDR2: GTSNPN, SVGIG (reference sequence). CDR3 length: 14 residues. The V gene lost 5 bases and the J gene lost 0 bases, with 13 bases spanning the gap. PCR was performed using 60 Vbeta and 13 Jbeta primers. The table came from immunoSEQ multiplex PCR; TCRdb's copy has only in-frame clones and leaves some out. The data show under 200,000 clones, around 83% seen once. This TCR derives from a woman between 18 and 29 years old in good health and CMV-seronegative. The chain employs TRBV30 and TRBJ1-1; D remains ambiguous. Sample: PBMCs. The CDR3 here is CAWAGVLLNTEAFF. DNA for the CDR3: TGTGCCTGGGCCGGCGTACTACTGAACACTGAAGCTTTCTTT.